A selection of T cell receptor beta chains follows, all from one sample in a study of blood T cell repertoires in COVID-19. Sequencing used immunoSEQ multiplex PCR; TCRdb keeps in-frame clones, though not all of them. Of approximately 260,000 clones listed, around 92% are singletons. The material sequenced was PBMCs or T cells enriched from blood (not recorded which). Source of these receptors: a woman aged 55-75 years who had recovered from COVID-19. Both conserved end residues are part of each CDR3. The D gene is left open where the match is weak. Where a row states a size, it is once, few, many or the class of an expanded clone; other rows omit it.

TRBV19	TRBJ2-2	TRBD2	-	TGTGCCAGTATGAGTGGGATGAGGCGGGAGGGCGTCACCGGGGAGCTGTTTTTT	CASMSGMRREGVTGELFF
TRBV19	TRBJ1-2	TRBD1	-	TGTGCCAGTAGTCCGGCCGGGACAGCGCGCTATGGCTACACCTTC	CASSPAGTARYGYTF
TRBV14	TRBJ2-1	TRBD2	-	TGTGCCAGCAGCCAAGATTTTTTGGGAGGGGCCAATGAGCAGTTCTTC	CASSQDFLGGANEQFF
TRBV7-2	TRBJ2-5	-	-	TGTGCCAGCAGCATCAGCGGGCCTTGGGAGACCCAGTACTTC	CASSISGPWETQYF
TRBV27	TRBJ1-4	-	-	TGTGCCAGCAGTCCCCCAGATGAAAAACTGTTTTTT	CASSPPDEKLFF
TRBV11-2	TRBJ2-5	TRBD2	-	TGTGCCAGCAGCCCACAAATGACGGGGGGAGAGACCCAGTACTTC	CASSPQMTGGETQYF
TRBV2	TRBJ1-4	-	-	TGTGCCAGCAGTGAAAGTATGCAGGGCCGAGAAAAACTGTTTTTT	CASSESMQGREKLFF
TRBV11-1	TRBJ2-5	TRBD2	-	TGTGCCAGCAGCTTAGCGGCGGGGGAGGAGACCCAGTACTTC	CASSLAAGEETQYF
TRBV9	TRBJ1-2	TRBD1	-	TGTGCCAGCAGCGTATTACAGGGGGACTATGGCTACACCTTC	CASSVLQGDYGYTF
TRBV27	TRBJ2-5	TRBD1	-	TGTGCCAGCAGTACAAACAGGGGGCTAGAGACCCAGTACTTC	CASSTNRGLETQYF
TRBV19	TRBJ2-7	TRBD1	once	TGTGCCAGTAGTATAGATCCGGGACAGGGCTTCGAGCAGTACTTC	CASSIDPGQGFEQYF
TRBV6-5	TRBJ2-4	TRBD1	-	TGTGCCAGCAGTCCCGGGACAGGCCAAAACATTCAGTACTTC	CASSPGTGQNIQYF
TRBV19	TRBJ2-2	-	-	TGTGCCAGTAGTGATAGGGGGGGGTTCTCCCCCGGGGAGCTGTTTTTT	CASSDRGGFSPGELFF
TRBV4-1	TRBJ2-2	-	-	TGCGCCAGCAGCCAAGCCGGGAGAACCGGGGAGCTGTTTTTT	CASSQAGRTGELFF
TRBV30	TRBJ1-6	-	-	TGTGCCTGGAGTCGGGATGCCCAGGCTTCACCCCTCCACTTT	CAWSRDAQASPLHF
TRBV5-1	TRBJ2-4	-	-	TGCGCCAGCAGCTTTGGTAGCGGCCAAAACATTCAGTACTTC	CASSFGSGQNIQYF
TRBV9	TRBJ1-4	-	-	TGTGCCAGCAGCGTGAGGGCAGGTGCGGAAAAACTGTTTTTT	CASSVRAGAEKLFF
TRBV5-8	TRBJ1-2	TRBD1	-	TGTGCCAGCAGCTCGGGACAGGGGGCAGGCGGCTACACCTTC	CASSSGQGAGGYTF
TRBV6-4	TRBJ1-3	-	-	TGTGCCAGCGGAAGGGAGGGAAATAATGTCAAGGCTGGAAACACCATATATTTT	CASGREGNNVKAGNTIYF
TRBV5-4	TRBJ2-7	-	-	TGTGCCAGCAGCTTGGCCCCGGGATCTAAAATCCGTTCCTACGAGCAGTACTTC	CASSLAPGSKIRSYEQYF
TRBV5-4	TRBJ2-2	TRBD2	-	TGTGCCAGCAGCTCTGCGGTAGCGGGGTTCACCGGGGAGCTGTTTTTT	CASSSAVAGFTGELFF
TRBV5-1	TRBJ1-3	TRBD1	-	TGCGCCAGCAGCGCCGGGACAGGGGGCGCGGACACCATATATTTT	CASSAGTGGADTIYF
TRBV27	TRBJ2-1	-	-	TGTGCCAGCAGTTTAAAGGCAGGGTGGGGCAATGAGCAGTTCTTC	CASSLKAGWGNEQFF
TRBV5-1	TRBJ2-1	TRBD1	few	TGCGCCAGCAGCATCTCCGGGACAGCGAACAATGAGCAGTTCTTC	CASSISGTANNEQFF
TRBV19	TRBJ1-2	TRBD1	-	TGTGCCAGTAGTATAGGACAGGGCTTTAAGGGCTACACCTTC	CASSIGQGFKGYTF
TRBV18	TRBJ1-5	TRBD1	-	TGTGCCAGCTCACCGGGACAGGCCGGAGGGCCCCAGCATTTT	CASSPGQAGGPQHF